This paragraph reports one TCR beta chain. Its antigen remains unknown. These data come from a study of cytomegalovirus exposure and HLA in healthy donors. Notes on the study in general: In a later analysis, at a false discovery rate of 0.05, 16,951 TCR beta sequences matched HLA alleles. When presence/absence was analysed, sequencing depth was taken to be roughly uniform across donors. Accounts indicate the classifier identified cytomegalovirus status with strong specificity and sensitivity.

The length of the CDR3 is 15 residues. The germline gives CDR1 LNHNV, CDR2 YYDKDF (reference sequence). V shed 0 bases, J shed 9 bases, and the junction held 3 bases outside the gene matches. Vbeta (60) and Jbeta (13) primers were used in the PCR. Clones were sequenced by immunoSEQ multiplex PCR, and TCRdb holds only the in-frame ones, with some missing. In the table there are about 140,000 clones, over 60% of which are singletons. The sequenced material came from PBMCs. The source of this sequence is a woman aged 55-69 years in good health and CMV-seronegative. The chain is built from TRBV15 and TRBJ2-1; TRBD2 aligns across 12 bases. The CDR3 loop reads CATSRDLTSGGEQFF. The CDR3 coding sequence is TGTGCCACCAGCAGAGATTTGACTAGCGGGGGTGAGCAGTTCTTC.